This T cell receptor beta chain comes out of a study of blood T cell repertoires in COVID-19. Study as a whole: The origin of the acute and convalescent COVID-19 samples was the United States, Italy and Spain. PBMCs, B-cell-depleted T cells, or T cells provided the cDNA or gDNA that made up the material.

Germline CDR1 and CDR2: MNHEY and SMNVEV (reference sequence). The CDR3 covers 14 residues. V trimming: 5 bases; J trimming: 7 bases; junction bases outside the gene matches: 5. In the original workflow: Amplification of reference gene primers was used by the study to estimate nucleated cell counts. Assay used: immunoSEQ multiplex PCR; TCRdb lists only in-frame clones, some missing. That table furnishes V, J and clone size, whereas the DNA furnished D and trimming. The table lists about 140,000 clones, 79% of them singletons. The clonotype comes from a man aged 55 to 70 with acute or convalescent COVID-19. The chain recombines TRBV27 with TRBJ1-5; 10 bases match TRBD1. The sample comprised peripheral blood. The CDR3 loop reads CASSLGTGEQPQHF. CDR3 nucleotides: TGTGCCAGCAGTCTTGGGACAGGGGAACAGCCCCAGCATTTT.